This note documents a single T cell receptor beta chain sequence. The sample is drawn from a study of T-cell reconstitution after alpha-beta-depleted transplantation in children. The authors prepared the TCRbeta library with unique molecular identifiers. TCRdb re-called the PCR reads through MiXCR, storing one row per CDR3 protein. The sample lists approximately 590,000 distinct CDR3 sequences, roughly 10% occurring once. CDR1 DFQATT and CDR2 SNEGSKA come from the germline V gene (reference sequence). The V and J ends lost 3 bases and 8 bases, in that order; junction bases with no gene match: 13. This CDR3 region has 15 residues.

This TCR was sampled from a human donor who donated a stem cell graft to a child with acute myeloid leukemia. Specimen: PBMCs from the stem cell graft donor, collected from the stem cell graft. The chain has TRBV20-1 and TRBJ2-1; TRBD2 matches 7 bases. The DNA of the CDR3 is TGCAGTGCTAGCGGTGCGGTCGCCCGGGGGGATGAGCAGTTCTTC. This encodes CSASGAVARGDEQFF.